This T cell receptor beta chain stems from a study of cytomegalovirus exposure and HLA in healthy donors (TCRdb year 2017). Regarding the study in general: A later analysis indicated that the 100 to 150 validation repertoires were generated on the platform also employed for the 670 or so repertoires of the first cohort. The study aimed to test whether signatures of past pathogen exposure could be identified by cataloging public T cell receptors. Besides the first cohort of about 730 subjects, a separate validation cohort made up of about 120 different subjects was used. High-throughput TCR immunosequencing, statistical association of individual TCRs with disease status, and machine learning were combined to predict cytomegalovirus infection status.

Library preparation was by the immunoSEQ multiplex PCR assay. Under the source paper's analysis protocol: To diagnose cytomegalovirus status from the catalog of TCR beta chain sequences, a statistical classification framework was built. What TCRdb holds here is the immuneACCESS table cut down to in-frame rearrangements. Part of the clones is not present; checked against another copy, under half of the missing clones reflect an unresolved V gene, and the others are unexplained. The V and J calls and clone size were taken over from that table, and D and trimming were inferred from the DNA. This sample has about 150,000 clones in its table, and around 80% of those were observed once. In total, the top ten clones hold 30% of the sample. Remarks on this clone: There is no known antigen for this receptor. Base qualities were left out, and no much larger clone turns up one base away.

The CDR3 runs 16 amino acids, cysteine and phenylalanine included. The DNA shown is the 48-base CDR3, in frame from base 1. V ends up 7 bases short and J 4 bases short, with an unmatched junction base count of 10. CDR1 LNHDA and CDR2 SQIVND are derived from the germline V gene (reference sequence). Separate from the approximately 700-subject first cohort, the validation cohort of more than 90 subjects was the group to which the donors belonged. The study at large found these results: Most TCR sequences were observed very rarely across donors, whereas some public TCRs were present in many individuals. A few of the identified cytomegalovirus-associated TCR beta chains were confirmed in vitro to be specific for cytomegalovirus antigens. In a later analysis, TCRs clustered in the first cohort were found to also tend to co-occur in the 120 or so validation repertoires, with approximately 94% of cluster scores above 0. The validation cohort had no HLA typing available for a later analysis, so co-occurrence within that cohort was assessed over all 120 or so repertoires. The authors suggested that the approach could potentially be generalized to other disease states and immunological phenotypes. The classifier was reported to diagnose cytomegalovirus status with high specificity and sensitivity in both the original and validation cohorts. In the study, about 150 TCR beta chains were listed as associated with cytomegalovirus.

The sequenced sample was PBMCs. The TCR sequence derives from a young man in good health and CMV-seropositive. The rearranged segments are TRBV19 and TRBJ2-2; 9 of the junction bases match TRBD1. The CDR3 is CASTPRTGEFTGELFF. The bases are TGTGCCAGTACCCCTCGGACAGGGGAATTCACCGGGGAGCTGTTTTTT.